Here is one T cell receptor (beta chain) with its context. This clone was found once. Its recognized antigen is unknown. No per-base quality is available; no much larger clone lies one base away. The data are from a study of blood T cell repertoires in COVID-19 (TCRdb year 2020). With regard to the full study: The collaborator samples originated in the United States, Italy and Spain and spanned the acute and convalescent phases of COVID-19. Where available, HLA class I and class II types were taken from metadata supplied by the sample provider and were not determined by assay-based typing. The samples were drawn from two sources: the first 160 participants of the ongoing ImmuneRACE study, and 1,254 subjects contributed by 6 global collaborators. Sample metadata almost always included a de-identified subject ID, COVID-19 status, age in years and sex. The dataset comprised deeply sampled blood TCRbeta repertoires from subjects exposed to, actively infected with, or recovered from COVID-19. The material from the prospective study consisted of cDNA or gDNA derived from T cells, B-cell-depleted T cells, or PBMCs. The repertoires were released in a freely available public database intended as a resource for research on the immune response to SARS-CoV-2.

Deletion took 3 bases off V and 1 base off J, with a span of 10 bases between the germline ends. The CDR3 contains 15 residues, cysteine and phenylalanine counted. The CDR3 DNA has 45 bases and is translated from base 1. The germline V gene (reference sequence) provides CDR1 LNHDA and CDR2 SQIVND. The immunoSEQ Assay, a bias-controlled multiplex PCR, was used to amplify TCRbeta CDR3 regions from genomic DNA. Under the source paper's analysis protocol: Within the assay, amplification of reference gene primers was used to estimate how many nucleated cells each sample contained. To quantify the absolute abundance of each unique TCRbeta CDR3 rearrangement, sequence reads were collapsed and filtered. Productive Simpson clonality was computed per sample as the square root of Simpson's diversity index over productive rearrangements. TCRdb took this table from immuneACCESS and kept in-frame rearrangements with V and J called. Such tables lack part of the clones; where checked against another copy, unresolved V genes explain under half of the gap, and the rest is unexplained. That table furnishes V, J and clone size, whereas the DNA furnished D and trimming. The sample includes 360,000 or so clones, with around 91% observed a single time. The top ten clonotypes cover 6.5% of the sample.

The investigation overall reported the following: The quantity of clinical and demographic metadata differed by source and by participant and was supplied without curation.

The collaborating institutions used their own protocols to collect whole blood in K2EDTA tubes. Collaborator samples were shipped for TCRbeta analysis as frozen whole blood, isolated PBMCs, or DNA extracted from either sample type. The V and J segments used are TRBV19 and TRBJ1-5; a tentative D match to TRBD1 spans 5 bases. The sample was peripheral blood. This sequence originates from a man younger than 35 with active or convalescent COVID-19. At the DNA level, the sequence is TGTGCCAGTAGTATCGAAGGACACAGCAATCAGCCCCAGCATTTT. Its protein is CASSIEGHSNQPQHF. Beyond the CDR3, the reference TRBV19 and TRBJ1-5 genes provide the residues; the full variable domain reads: DGGITQSPKYLFRKEGQNVTLSCEQNLNHDAMYWYRQDPGQGLRLIYYSQIVNDFQKGDIAEGYSVSREKKESFPLTVTSAQKNPTAFYLCASSIEGHSNQPQHFGDGTRLSIL.